The 14 T cell receptor beta chains presented below share a single source sample, sequenced in a study of shared clonotypes between healthy human individuals (dated by TCRdb to about 2020). The library came from the immunoSEQ multiplex PCR assay. TCRdb stores this immuneACCESS table with in-frame sequences only. Part of the clones is absent; in the studies checked, under half of the shortfall reflects unresolved V genes, and no reason is known for the rest. The sample records about 680,000 clones, roughly 70% of which are singletons. The ten largest clones take up approximately 1.8% of the sample. Sequenced: memory CD4+ T cells sorted from blood. Sample cell subset or site, as interpreted from the label and publication: CD45RA-negative fraction. These receptors were collected from a woman in her twenties or thirties in good health.

On this clone: This same CDR3 is encoded by further DNA sequences in the sample. This rearrangement joins TRBV5-4 to TRBJ2-5; the D gene is possibly TRBD2 (5 bases). The CDR3 totals 14 residues. Germline CDR1 SGHNT, CDR2 YYREEE (reference sequence). Trimming stripped 3 bases from V and 1 base from J, with 10 bases between. The CDR3 protein is CASSSGLFQETQYF. For the CDR3, the DNA is TGTGCCAGCAGCTCCGGACTTTTCCAAGAGACCCAGTACTTC.

The chain employs TRBV28 and TRBJ2-7; tentatively, D is TRBD2 (7 bases). Germline V CDR1 and CDR2: MDHEN, SYDVKM. V gave up 2 bases and J gave up 3 bases, with 11 bases separating them. This CDR3 has 14 amino acids. Here the CDR3 reads CASSLRGGRYEQYF. The CDR3 DNA reads as TGTGCCAGCAGTTTAAGGGGGGGCCGCTACGAGCAGTACTTC.

This chain joins TRBV5-4 and TRBJ2-7; 10 nucleotides line up with TRBD2. V lost 3 bases and J lost 3; bases outside the gene matches: 6. The germline V gene has CDR1 SGHNT and CDR2 YYREEE (reference sequence). The CDR3 has 15 residues. The CDR3 coding sequence is TGTGCCAGCAGCTCTACGGGACTAGCGATCTACGAGCAGTACTTC. Encoded protein: CASSSTGLAIYEQYF.

This clone showed up just once. The gene calls are TRBV2 and TRBJ2-1; the D gene is possibly TRBD2 (6 bases). The CDR3 has 14 residues. Trimming removed 1 base at V and 2 bases at J, with 6 bases between. Per germline, CDR1 SNHLY and CDR2 FYNNEI. CDR3 nucleotide sequence: TGTGCCAGCAGTGAAGGGACTACCTACAATGAGCAGTTCTTC. Translation gives CASSEGTTYNEQFF. Supplemented by reference TRBV2 and TRBJ2-1, the full variable domain reads EPEVTQTPSHQVTQMGQEVILRCVPISNHLYFYWYRQILGQKVEFLVSFYNNEISEKSEIFDDQFSVERPDGSNFTLKIRSTKLEDSAMYFCASSEGTTYNEQFFGPGTRLTVL.

This rearrangement joins TRBV5-1 to TRBJ2-1; 13 bases match TRBD2. Germline V CDR1 and CDR2: SGHRS, YFSETQ. The CDR3 is 16 residues long. Losses at the gene ends were 1 base for V and 9 bases for J; bases not matched to a gene: 7. The CDR3 spells CASSLSLAGGRSEQFF. In DNA, the CDR3 is TGCGCCAGCAGCTTGTCACTAGCGGGAGGGCGAAGTGAGCAGTTCTTC.

Concerning this clone itself: Other DNA sequences in this specimen translate into the identical CDR3. The chain has TRBV7-2 and TRBJ2-5, with TRBD2 matching 14 bases. The CDR3 extends over 16 amino acids. Unmatched junction bases numbered 2, after V lost 1 base and J lost 4 bases. Germline V lookup: CDR1 SGHTA, CDR2 FQGNSA. CDR3 nucleotides: TGTGCCAGCAGCTTAGGGGGACTAGCGGGAGTAGAGACCCAGTACTTC. The encoded protein is CASSLGGLAGVETQYF.

This clone was recorded a few times. This chain connects TRBV7-8 to TRBJ1-3, with D hard to call. Trimming took off 2 bases at V and 1 base at J, with 15 bases between the two ends. CDR3 size: 17 residues. The germline CDR1 and CDR2 sequences are SGHVS and FQNEAQ. In DNA form, the CDR3 reads TGTGCCAGCAGCTTACTCGTTCGGGCCGCGTCTGGAAACACCATATATTTT. This codes for CASSLLVRAASGNTIYF.

This clone was seen once. The rearrangement joins TRBV4-1 to TRBJ2-1; 12 nucleotides align to TRBD2. Germline CDR1 is MGHRA and CDR2 is YSYEKL. This CDR3 is built from 21 residues. Trimming cost V 4 bases and J 1 base; bases outside gene matches: 17. The CDR3 DNA reads TGCGCCAGCAGCCGCGGGTTTATTGGACTAGCGGGAAGGGAATCCTACAATGAGCAGTTCTTC. Its protein is CASSRGFIGLAGRESYNEQFF.

Concerning this clone itself: This sample includes further DNA sequences coding for the same CDR3. The J gene is TRBJ2-5, the V gene TRBV18; 8 positions match TRBD1. This CDR3 comprises 15 residues. Trimming removed 3 bases from V and 5 bases from J; junction bases left unmatched: 8. The germline gives CDR1 KGHSH, CDR2 LQKENI. Written as DNA, the CDR3 is TGTGCCAGCTCACCGCAAGGACAGGGTCGGGAGACCCAGTACTTC. It encodes CASSPQGQGRETQYF. The variable domain in full, with the rest retrieved from reference TRBV18 and TRBJ2-5, is NAGVMQNPRHLVRRRGQEARLRCSPMKGHSHVYWYRQLPEEGLKFMVYLQKENIIDESGMPKERFSAEFPKEGPSILRIQQVVRGDSAAYFCASSPQGQGRETQYFGPGTRLLVL.

The V gene is TRBV7-2, the J gene TRBJ1-1, with D maybe TRBD1 (5 bases). V gave up 1 base and J gave up 1 base, with 16 bases separating them. The CDR3 runs 17 residues. Germline V gives CDR1 SGHTA, CDR2 FQGNSA. CDR3 sequence: CASSLDQGAWRNTEAFF. As DNA, the CDR3 is TGTGCCAGCAGCTTAGATCAAGGGGCGTGGAGGAACACTGAAGCTTTCTTT.

Comment on this clone: In the same sample, other DNA sequences code for this CDR3. The chain uses TRBV6-1 and TRBJ2-1; 12 bases match TRBD2. The junction had 7 bases not matched to a gene; V was cut back by 6 bases and J by 7 bases. The CDR3 totals 15 residues. Germline-derived CDR1 and CDR2 are MNHNS and SASEGT. For the CDR3, the DNA is TGTGCCAGCAGCGACCTAGCGGGAGGGCCAAATGAGCAGTTCTTC. Translating it yields CASSDLAGGPNEQFF.

This clone was observed a few times. This chain connects TRBV4-1 to TRBJ2-4, with D tentatively TRBD2 (6 bases). This CDR3 is built from 15 residues. Germline values: CDR1 MGHRA, CDR2 YSYEKL. Trimming took off 2 bases at V and 2 bases at J, with 10 bases between the two ends. As DNA, the CDR3 is TGCGCCAGCAGCCAACCGGGGGTGTCCAAAAACATTCAGTACTTC. Its protein product is CASSQPGVSKNIQYF.

The chain has TRBV5-8 and TRBJ2-5, with D unclear. CDR3 size: 15 residues. Germline V gene data show CDR1 as SGHTS and CDR2 as YDEGEE. Trimming took off 6 bases at V and 5 bases at J, with 20 bases between the two ends. The CDR3 loop reads CASMKPRTGLETQYF. The CDR3 DNA reads TGTGCCAGCATGAAACCTAGGACGGGTCTGGAGACCCAGTACTTC.

The chain links TRBV2 to TRBJ1-4; 8 nucleotides agree with TRBD1. This CDR3 is built from 17 residues. J lost 2 bases, V lost 4 bases, and 9 bases had no gene match. Germline CDR1 is SNHLY and CDR2 is FYNNEI. CDR3 in amino acids: CASSARQGRATNEKLFF. The CDR3 region has the DNA TGTGCCAGCAGTGCCCGACAGGGGAGAGCGACTAATGAAAAACTGTTTTTT.